Listed below are T cell receptor beta chains from one sample, sequenced in a study of T cell repertoires in cytomegalovirus infection. TCRdb itself ran the reads through MiXCR, one entry per CDR3 protein. The sample has some 700,000 distinct CDR3 sequences; 35% are singletons. The specimen was PBMCs. The origin of the receptors is a human donor in good health (CMV status not recorded). Some clones in this sample may be carry-over from other donors' samples. Both conserved end residues are part of each CDR3. D genes are given only for firm matches. Expanded clones are given a class, and other clones once, few, many or no size at all.

>few|TRBJ1-4|TRBV12-3/TRBV12-4|-
CASSLWGEEKLFF
TGTGCCAGCAGTTTATGGGGTGAGGAAAAACTGTTTTTT
>many|TRBJ1-4|TRBV7-2|TRBD1
CASTPRTGGEKLFF
TGTGCCAGCACCCCCCGGACAGGGGGGGAAAAACTGTTTTTT
>few|TRBJ2-5|TRBV30|-
CAWDQSDGETQYF
TGTGCCTGGGATCAGTCGGACGGGGAGACCCAGTACTTC
>-|TRBJ1-1|TRBV6-5|-
CASRRGINRAEAFF
TGTGCCAGCAGACGGGGCATCAATCGTGCTGAAGCTTTCTTT
>few|TRBJ1-4|TRBV5-1|-
CASSPPGGSEKLFF
TGCGCCAGCAGCCCCCCCGGGGGGTCGGAAAAACTGTTTTTT
>-|TRBJ2-1|TRBV6-2/TRBV6-3|TRBD2
CSSRPSGVYNEKFF
TGTTCCAGCAGGCCCAGCGGGGTCTACAATGAGAAGTTCTTC
>few|TRBJ2-3|TRBV15|TRBD2
CATSREEALLAVNTDTQYF
TGTGCCACCAGCAGAGAAGAAGCATTGCTAGCGGTTAACACAGATACGCAGTATTTT
>-|TRBJ1-2|TRBV11-2|TRBD1
CASSLGPGQGDYGYTF
TGTGCCAGCAGCTTGGGACCGGGACAGGGTGACTATGGCTACACCTTC
>-|TRBJ2-2|TRBV10-3|-
CAIRGEAGELFF
TGTGCCATCAGGGGCGAGGCCGGGGAGCTGTTTTTT
>few|TRBJ1-2|TRBV9|TRBD1
CASSVQGAYGYTF
TGTGCCAGCAGCGTCCAGGGGGCCTATGGCTACACCTTC
>many|TRBJ2-1|TRBV7-2|-
CASSPHRSLTSEQFF
TGTGCCAGCAGCCCACATAGGTCACTAACAAGTGAGCAGTTCTTC
>many|TRBJ2-5|TRBV6-6|-
CASSYSHSPQETQYF
TGTGCCAGCAGTTACTCGCACAGCCCCCAAGAGACCCAGTACTTC
>-|TRBJ2-2|TRBV28|-
CASTLGGGAGELFF
TGTGCCAGCACTTTGGGCGGGGGCGCCGGGGAGCTGTTTTTT
>many|TRBJ1-2|TRBV28|-
CASSLTAYGYTF
TGTGCCAGCAGTCTGACTGCCTATGGCTACACCTTC
>few|TRBJ2-7|TRBV7-8|TRBD2
CASSLRTSGGPGEQYF
TGTGCCAGCAGCTTAAGGACTAGCGGGGGCCCTGGCGAGCAGTACTTC
>-|TRBJ2-4|TRBV4-1|-
CASSQPTGLLNIQYF
TGCGCCAGCAGCCAACCAACAGGGCTTTTAAACATTCAGTACTTC
>few|TRBJ2-7|TRBV5-1|-
CASSLDPGYGNEQYF
TGCGCCAGCAGCTTGGACCCGGGATACGGTAACGAGCAGTACTTC
>few|TRBJ2-2|TRBV7-6|TRBD2
CASSFLAANTGELFF
TGTGCCAGCAGTTTTCTAGCGGCCAACACCGGGGAGCTGTTTTTT
>-|TRBJ2-3|TRBV7-6|TRBD2
CASSSGWTSGSNRDTRYF
TGTGCCAGCAGCTCCGGGTGGACTAGCGGGAGCAATAGAGATACGCGGTATTTT
>once|TRBJ1-4|TRBV29-1|-
CSVGGREEGLERLFF
TGCAGCGTTGGGGGTCGGGAAGAAGGGCTAGAAAGACTGTTTTTT
>few|TRBJ1-2|TRBV10-3|-
CAISESPASVSSYGYTF
TGTGCCATCAGTGAGTCCCCCGCCAGCGTCTCTAGTTATGGCTACACCTTC
>few|TRBJ2-6|TRBV19|-
CASSILRGSGANVLTF
TGTGCCAGTAGTATACTTCGGGGCTCTGGGGCCAACGTCCTGACTTTC
>-|TRBJ2-7|TRBV6-2/TRBV6-3|-
CASSSQQGGSYEQYF
TGTGCCAGCAGTTCCCAACAGGGTGGGTCCTACGAGCAGTACTTC
>-|TRBJ2-2|TRBV29-1|-
CSGAGYDGELFF
TGCAGCGGCGCAGGGTACGACGGGGAGCTGTTTTTT
>few|TRBJ2-6|TRBV7-6|TRBD1
CASSGQTGAGANVLTF
TGTGCCAGCAGCGGACAGACAGGGGCTGGGGCCAACGTCCTGACTTTC
>-|TRBJ2-1|TRBV7-6|-
CASSLPGKRSDDQFF
TGTGCCAGCAGCCTACCGGGCAAAAGGTCCGATGATCAGTTCTTC